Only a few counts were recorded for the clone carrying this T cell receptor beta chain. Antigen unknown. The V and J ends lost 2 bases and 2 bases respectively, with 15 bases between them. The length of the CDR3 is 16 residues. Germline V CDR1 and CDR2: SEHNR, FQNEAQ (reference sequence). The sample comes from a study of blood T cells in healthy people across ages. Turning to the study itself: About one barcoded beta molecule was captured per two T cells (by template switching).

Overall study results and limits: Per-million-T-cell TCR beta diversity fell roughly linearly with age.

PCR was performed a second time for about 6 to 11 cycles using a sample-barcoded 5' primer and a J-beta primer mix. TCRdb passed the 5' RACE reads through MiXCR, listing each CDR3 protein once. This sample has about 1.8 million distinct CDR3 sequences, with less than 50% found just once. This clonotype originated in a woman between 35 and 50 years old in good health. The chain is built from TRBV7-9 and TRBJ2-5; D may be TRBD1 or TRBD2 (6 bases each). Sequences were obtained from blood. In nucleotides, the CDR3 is TGTGCCAGCAGCTTATGGGGGGCGCCGGATCAAGAGACCCAGTACTTC. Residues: CASSLWGAPDQETQYF.